This T cell receptor beta chain appears in the sequencing data of a study of T cells after yellow fever vaccination. Study conclusions and caveats: Clonotypes found in both CD4 and CD8 compartments made up a small share.

Germline values: CDR1 MGHRA, CDR2 YSYEKL. V lost 3 bases, J lost 6 bases, and 8 bases stayed unmatched. This CDR3 has 16 amino acids. This clonotype was seen at least ten times. Its antigen is not identified. Via MiXCR, TCRdb re-called the 5' RACE reads, giving one row per CDR3 protein. The sample shows about 320,000 distinct CDR3 sequences, around 10% of them seen only once. The TCR sequence derives from a man younger than 35 who received the YFV17D yellow fever vaccine. The sample here was CD4+ T cells sorted from PBMCs, taken 45 days after the yellow fever booster vaccination. V gene TRBV4-1 combines with J gene TRBJ2-3; TRBD2 matches at 11 bases. CDR3 DNA: TGCGCCAGCAGCCAGTGGACTAGCGGGTCGAGGGATACGCAGTATTTT. Protein sequence: CASSQWTSGSRDTQYF.